The rows below give T cell receptor beta chains drawn from one sample of a study of technical replicates of blood from a few donors. Only in-frame clones appear in the TCRdb table, and some are missing; sequencing was by immunoSEQ multiplex PCR. The sample holds tens of thousands of clones; nearly 98% are singletons and the top ten take over 0.2%. The sample comprised T cells isolated from PBMCs. These TCRs come from a human donor in good health. Both conserved end residues are part of each CDR3. The D gene is left open where the match is weak. Clone size is not always given. Where it is, it says once, few, many or a class for expanded clones.

>-|TRBJ2-5|TRBV5-1|TRBD2
TGCGCCAGCACAACGGGAGGGGGAGAGACCCAGTACTTC
CASTTGGGETQYF
>-|TRBJ2-7|TRBV4-1|TRBD1
TGCGCCAGCAGCCAAGCGACAGGGGGTGGCTACGAGCAGTACTTC
CASSQATGGGYEQYF
>once|TRBJ2-2|TRBV7-7|-
TGTGCTAGCAGCTTAAAATTATCAGCCGGGGAGCTGTTTTTT
CASSLKLSAGELFF
>-|TRBJ2-2|TRBV28|TRBD1
TGTGCCAGCAGTTTATCAGGGGGAAGCGGGGAGCTGTTTTTT
CASSLSGGSGELFF
>-|TRBJ1-5|TRBV7-8|TRBD1
TGTGCCAGCAGCGGAGGGGGCGCGGGTCAGCCCCAGCATTTT
CASSGGGAGQPQHF
>-|TRBJ1-2|TRBV5-8|-
TGTGCCAGCAGCTTGGTGCGCATACCGGGAGGCTACACCTTC
CASSLVRIPGGYTF
>-|TRBJ2-7|TRBV29-1|TRBD1
TGCAGCGCCGGGACAGGGATCTACGAGCAGTACTTC
CSAGTGIYEQYF
>-|TRBJ2-1|TRBV6-5|-
TGTGCCAGCAGTTACGCGCGATCGGTTCTCAATGAGCAGTTCTTC
CASSYARSVLNEQFF
>-|TRBJ1-4|TRBV7-9|-
TGTGCCAGCAGCTTGAGTCCAGGGGCTACTAATGAAAAACTGTTTTTT
CASSLSPGATNEKLFF
>-|TRBJ2-7|TRBV7-2|TRBD2
TGTGCCAGCAGCTTGTCTAGCGGGAGCTCCTACGAGCAGTACTTC
CASSLSSGSSYEQYF
>once|TRBJ2-7|TRBV27|-
TGTGCCAGCTTGATGAGGTACGAGCAGTACTTC
CASLMRYEQYF
>-|TRBJ2-1|TRBV2|TRBD2
TGTGCCATGGGGGGGAGCTCCTACAATGAGCAGTTCTTC
CAMGGSSYNEQFF
>-|TRBJ2-7|TRBV14|TRBD1
TGTGCCAGCAGCCATAAACAGGGGACCTCCTACGAGCAGTACTTC
CASSHKQGTSYEQYF
>once|TRBJ1-1|TRBV19|-
TGTGCCAGTAGTACCCAGACAGGGAACACTGAAGCTTTCTTT
CASSTQTGNTEAFF
>-|TRBJ2-1|TRBV28|-
TGTGCCAGCAGCCCTTACAATGAGCAGTTCTTC
CASSPYNEQFF
>-|TRBJ2-5|TRBV7-9|TRBD1
TGTGCCAGCAGCACTCCCGGGACAGATGGATTGGAGACCCAGTACTTC
CASSTPGTDGLETQYF